This T cell receptor (beta chain) derives from a study of molecular identifiers for immune sequencing clone quantification. The table lists this clonotype with many counts. MiXCR was run by TCRdb on the PCR reads, yielding one entry per CDR3 protein. The repertoire holds some 680,000 distinct CDR3 sequences, with about 25% as singletons. The V gene lost 3 bases and the J gene lost 2 bases, with 11 bases spanning the gap. The germline CDR1 and CDR2 sequences are SGHDN and FVKESK. The CDR3 sequence is 14 residues long. The rearrangement links TRBV14 to TRBJ2-7; D call uncertain. The clonotype comes from a human donor in good health. Some libraries in this study had Jurkat cell RNA spiked in. The sequencing sample was made of naive CD8+ T cells from blood, with Jurkat cell RNA spiked in. As for subset: FACS-sorted CD8+CD4-CCR7+CD45RA+ naive T cells. CDR3 in amino acids: CASSQDAWAYEQYF. The CDR3 coding sequence is TGTGCCAGCAGCCAGGACGCTTGGGCCTACGAGCAGTACTTC.